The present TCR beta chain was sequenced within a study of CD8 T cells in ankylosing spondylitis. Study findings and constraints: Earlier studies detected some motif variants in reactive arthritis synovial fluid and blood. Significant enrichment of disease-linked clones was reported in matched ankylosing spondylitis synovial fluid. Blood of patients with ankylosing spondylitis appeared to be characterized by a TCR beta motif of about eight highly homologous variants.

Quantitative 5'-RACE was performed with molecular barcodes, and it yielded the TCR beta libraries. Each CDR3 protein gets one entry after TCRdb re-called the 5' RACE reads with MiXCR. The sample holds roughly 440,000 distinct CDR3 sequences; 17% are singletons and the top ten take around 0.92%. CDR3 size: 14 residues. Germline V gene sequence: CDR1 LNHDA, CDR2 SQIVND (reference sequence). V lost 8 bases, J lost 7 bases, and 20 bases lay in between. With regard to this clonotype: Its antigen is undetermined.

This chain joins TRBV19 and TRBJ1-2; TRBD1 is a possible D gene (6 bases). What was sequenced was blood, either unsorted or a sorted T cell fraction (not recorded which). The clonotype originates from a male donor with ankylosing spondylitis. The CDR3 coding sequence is TGTGCCAGTCACCGGGCCGGGACACCGGGTGGCTACACCTTC. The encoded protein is CASHRAGTPGGYTF. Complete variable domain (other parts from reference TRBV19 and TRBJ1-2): DGGITQSPKYLFRKEGQNVTLSCEQNLNHDAMYWYRQDPGQGLRLIYYSQIVNDFQKGDIAEGYSVSREKKESFPLTVTSAQKNPTAFYLCASHRAGTPGGYTFGSGTRLTVV.